These 16 T cell receptor beta chains were all obtained from the same sample, sequenced in a study of blood T cells in healthy people across ages. The authors ran a second PCR of 7 to 11 cycles using a sample-barcoded 5' primer and a J-beta primer mix. TCRdb passed the 5' RACE reads through MiXCR, listing each CDR3 protein once. The table has hundreds of thousands of distinct CDR3 sequences, approximately 60% seen once; the top ten hold roughly 24%. The sequenced material came from blood. The receptors here all came from a man aged 35 to 55 in good health.

This CDR3 reads CASSGTSGGAYTDTQYF. For the CDR3, the DNA is TGTGCCAGCAGCGGAACTAGCGGGGGGGCTTACACAGATACGCAGTATTTT. This chain joins TRBV9 and TRBJ2-3; the match to TRBD2 covers 13 bases. V shed 3 bases and J 2 bases; nucleotides not matched to a gene: 6. The CDR3 loop spans 17 amino acids. CDR1 is SGDLS, CDR2 YYNGEE, per germline. The complete variable domain, with remaining parts taken from reference TRBV9 and TRBJ2-3, reads DSGVTQTPKHLITATGQRVTLRCSPRSGDLSVYWYQQSLDQGLQFLIQYYNGEERAKGNILERFSAQQFPDLHSELNLSSLELGDSALYFCASSGTSGGAYTDTQYFGPGTRLTVL.

V usage is TRBV7-2 and J usage is TRBJ2-5; D unresolved. The tail of the sequence fits TRBJ2-4 better, so the J call may be wrong. The CDR3 has 13 amino acids. Germline loops: CDR1 SGHTA, CDR2 FQGNSA. CDR3 region: CASSQRPGDIQYF. In DNA form, the CDR3 reads TGTGCCAGCAGCCAGCGACCGGGCGACATTCAGTACTTC.

The CDR3 coding sequence is TGTGCCAGCAGTTTCCGCGGACTATACTACGAGCAGTACTTC. This translates into CASSFRGLYYEQYF. The chain has TRBV27 and TRBJ2-5, with D maybe TRBD2 (6 bases). The end of the DNA is better explained by TRBJ2-7, so the J call may be wrong. This CDR3 is 14 amino acids long. The germline CDR1 and CDR2 sequences are MNHEY and SMNVEV (reference sequence).

Only a few counts were recorded for this clonotype. V is TRBV20-1 and J is TRBJ1-6, with 11 bases lining up with TRBD1. CDR1 and CDR2 from the germline V gene are DFQATT and SNEGSKA (reference sequence). The CDR3 loop spans 16 amino acids. The V segment lost 3 bases and the J segment 7 bases; nucleotides outside the gene matches: 8. As DNA, the CDR3 is TGCAGTGCTAGTAGGGGCGGGACAGGGGGAAATTCACCCCTCCACTTT. This codes for CSASRGGTGGNSPLHF.

The gene calls are TRBV24-1 and TRBJ2-1; maybe TRBD2 (6 bases). V lost 5 bases to trimming and J lost 13 bases, with 14 bases between them. This CDR3 has 12 amino acids. The germline V gene encodes CDR1 KGHDR and CDR2 SFDVKD. The CDR3 nucleotides read TGTGCCACCAGTGGGTCTAGCGCCGCCCAGTTCTTC. It codes for CATSGSSAAQFF.

The rearrangement links TRBV20-1 to TRBJ2-7, with TRBD2 matching 7 bases. V shed 2 bases, J shed 3 bases, and the junction held 4 bases outside the gene matches. CDR1 is DFQATT, CDR2 SNEGSKA, per germline (reference sequence). The CDR3 length is 13 residues. CDR3: CSARLAVLYEQYF. CDR3 nucleotides: TGCAGTGCTAGACTAGCGGTGCTCTACGAGCAGTACTTC.

The rearrangement joins TRBV29-1 to TRBJ2-5; D gene uncertain. Germline CDR1 is SQVTM and CDR2 is ANQGSEA. The CDR3 has 12 residues. V gave up 4 bases and J gave up 5 bases, with 11 bases separating them. The CDR3, as DNA: TGCAGCGTTGGAGAGTCTGGGGAGACCCAGTACTTC. Its translation: CSVGESGETQYF.

V usage is TRBV3-1 and J usage is TRBJ2-5; 11 bases line up with TRBD2. This CDR3 has 20 amino acids. The junction had 23 bases not matched to a gene; V was cut back by 0 bases and J by 11 bases. Germline loops: CDR1 LGHDT, CDR2 YNNKEL (reference sequence). The CDR3 loop is CASSQERSTSGTPRVNEQYF. The CDR3 DNA reads as TGTGCCAGCAGCCAAGAAAGATCGACTAGCGGGACCCCCAGGGTCAATGAGCAGTACTTC.

There are a few counts of this clonotype. The J gene is TRBJ2-5, the V gene TRBV4-1; perhaps TRBD1 as D (5 bases). The germline V and J ends were trimmed by 2 bases and 2 bases, with 9 bases remaining between them. The CDR3 spans 14 residues. Germline V lookup: CDR1 MGHRA, CDR2 YSYEKL. For the CDR3, the DNA is TGCGCCAGCAGCCAACGGACACCTCAAGAGACCCAGTACTTC. Its protein product is CASSQRTPQETQYF.

The V gene is TRBV20-1, the J gene TRBJ2-4; D is perhaps TRBD1 (6 bases). Germline CDR1 is DFQATT and CDR2 is SNEGSKA (reference sequence). The CDR3 is 18 amino acids. V lost 0 bases to trimming and J lost 2 bases, with 20 bases between them. The CDR3 bases are TGCAGTGCTAGAGATATGGGACAAGAGTCACTAACCAAAAACATTCAGTACTTC. It yields the protein CSARDMGQESLTKNIQYF.

This clonotype turned up a few times. The chain joins TRBV7-2 to TRBJ1-5; 10 nucleotides match TRBD1. V shed 4 bases and J 5 bases; nucleotides not matched to a gene: 8. The CDR3 runs to 16 residues. Germline CDR1 and CDR2: SGHTA and FQGNSA. The CDR3 region is CASSYETGTGDQPQHF. In DNA form, the CDR3 reads TGTGCCAGCAGCTACGAGACCGGGACAGGGGATCAGCCCCAGCATTTT.

The rearrangement links TRBV10-3 to TRBJ1-2; D may be TRBD1 (5 bases). Germline loops: CDR1 ENHRY, CDR2 SYGVKD. The ends were cut back, 6 bases at V and 4 bases at J, with 9 bases in the middle. The CDR3 extends over 12 amino acids. The CDR3 bases are TGTGCCATCAGCTCAGGGCTCTATGGCTACACCTTC. Translated: CAISSGLYGYTF.

This chain connects TRBV29-1 to TRBJ2-3, with 9 positions matching TRBD1. Unmatched junction bases numbered 5, after V lost 4 bases and J lost 0 bases. CDR1 SQVTM and CDR2 ANQGSEA come from the germline V gene. The CDR3 has 15 amino acids. CDR3 in amino acids: CSVGGTGSSTDTQYF. The CDR3 nucleotides read TGCAGCGTTGGTGGGACAGGGTCTAGCACAGATACGCAGTATTTT.

V gene TRBV9 combines with J gene TRBJ1-5, with D possibly TRBD1 on 6 matching bases. The length of the CDR3 is 16 residues. From germline, CDR1 is SGDLS and CDR2 YYNGEE. V was trimmed by 3 bases and J by 5 bases, leaving 18 bases between them. CDR3 coding DNA: TGTGCCAGCAGCGAGGGGGGGCGCAGAGGAGATCAGCCCCAGCATTTT. It encodes CASSEGGRRGDQPQHF.

The chain employs TRBV20-1 and TRBJ1-2; the D is unclear. The V and J ends lost 5 bases and 6 bases respectively, with 7 bases between them. The CDR3 runs to 10 residues. CDR1 and CDR2 from the germline V gene are DFQATT and SNEGSKA (reference sequence). CDR3 DNA: TGCAGTGCTTGGATGGATGGCTACACCTTC. Amino acids: CSAWMDGYTF.

V gene TRBV7-2 combines with J gene TRBJ2-7, with D perhaps TRBD2 (5 bases). The CDR3 is 15 amino acids. CDR1 is SGHTA, CDR2 FQGNSA, per germline. V lost 2 bases, J lost 2 bases, and 13 bases lay in between. The CDR3 region is CASSLSGSSTYEQYF. In DNA form, the CDR3 reads TGTGCCAGCAGCTTAAGCGGCTCCTCTACCTACGAGCAGTACTTC.